This TCR beta chain was retrieved from a study of blood T cell repertoires in COVID-19. Recovered participants had two consecutive negative NP/OP PCR tests, healthcare professional clearance, or symptom resolution. The CDR3 consists of 21 residues. V dropped 0 bases and J dropped 0 bases, with 22 bases sitting between them. Germline V CDR1 and CDR2: SGDLS, YYNGEE. Sequencing used immunoSEQ multiplex PCR; TCRdb keeps in-frame clones, though not all of them. The table records about 310,000 clones, 75% to 90% of them present only once. Sequenced: PBMCs or T cells enriched from blood (not recorded which). The source is a woman aged 40 to 55 who had recovered from COVID-19. The genes are TRBV9 and TRBJ1-6, with D maybe TRBD1 (5 bases). The CDR3 protein is CASSVGPWGGKGSSYNSPLHF. CDR3 sequence (DNA): TGTGCCAGCAGCGTAGGCCCTTGGGGGGGGAAGGGGAGCTCCTATAATTCACCCCTCCACTTT. The full variable domain, its missing parts supplied by reference TRBV9 and TRBJ1-6, is DSGVTQTPKHLITATGQRVTLRCSPRSGDLSVYWYQQSLDQGLQFLIQYYNGEERAKGNILERFSAQQFPDLHSELNLSSLELGDSALYFCASSVGPWGGKGSSYNSPLHFGNGTRLTVT.